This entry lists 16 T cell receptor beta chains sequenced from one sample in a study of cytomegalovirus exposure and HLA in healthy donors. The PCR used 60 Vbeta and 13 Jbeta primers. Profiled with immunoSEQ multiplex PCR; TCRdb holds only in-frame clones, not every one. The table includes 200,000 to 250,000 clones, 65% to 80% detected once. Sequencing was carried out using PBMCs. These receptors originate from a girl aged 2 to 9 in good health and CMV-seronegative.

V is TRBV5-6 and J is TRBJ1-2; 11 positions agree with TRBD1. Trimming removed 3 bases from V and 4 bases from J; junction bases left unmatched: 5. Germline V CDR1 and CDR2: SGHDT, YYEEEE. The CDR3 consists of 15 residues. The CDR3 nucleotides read TGTGCCAGCAGCTCCGACGGGACAGGGGGCTATGGCTACACCTTC. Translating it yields CASSSDGTGGYGYTF.

The CDR3 here is CSVEGKRGRGNTEAFF. The CDR3 nucleotides are TGCAGCGTTGAAGGGAAGAGGGGCAGGGGGAACACTGAAGCTTTCTTT. The rearrangement links TRBV29-1 to TRBJ1-1; a possible D gene is TRBD1 (6 bases). The CDR3 is 16 amino acids. CDR1 SQVTM and CDR2 ANQGSEA come from the germline V gene. V gave up 1 base and J gave up 1 base, with 16 bases separating them.

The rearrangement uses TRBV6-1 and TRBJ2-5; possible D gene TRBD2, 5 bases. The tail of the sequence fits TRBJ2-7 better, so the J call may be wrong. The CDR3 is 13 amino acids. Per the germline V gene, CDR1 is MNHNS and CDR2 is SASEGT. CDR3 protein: CASSETPGYEQYF. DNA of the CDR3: TGTGCCAGCAGCGAGACCCCGGGATACGAGCAGTACTTC.

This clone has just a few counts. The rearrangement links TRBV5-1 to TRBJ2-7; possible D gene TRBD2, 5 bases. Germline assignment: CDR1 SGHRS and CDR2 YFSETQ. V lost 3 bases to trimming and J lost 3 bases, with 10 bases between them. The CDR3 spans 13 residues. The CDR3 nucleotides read TGCGCCAGCAGCTGGGAGTTAAACTACGAGCAGTACTTC. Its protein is CASSWELNYEQYF.

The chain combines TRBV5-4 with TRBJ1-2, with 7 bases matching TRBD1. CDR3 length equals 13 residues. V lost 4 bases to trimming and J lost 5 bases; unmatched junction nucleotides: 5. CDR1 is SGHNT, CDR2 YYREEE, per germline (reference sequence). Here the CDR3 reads CASSTGTAYGYTF. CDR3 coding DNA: TGTGCCAGCAGCACAGGGACAGCGTATGGCTACACCTTC. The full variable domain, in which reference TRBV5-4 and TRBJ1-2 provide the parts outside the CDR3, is ETGVTQSPTHLIKTRGQQVTLRCSSQSGHNTVSWYQQALGQGPQFIFQYYREEENGRGNFPPRFSGLQFPNYSSELNVNALELDDSALYLCASSTGTAYGYTFGSGTRLTVV.

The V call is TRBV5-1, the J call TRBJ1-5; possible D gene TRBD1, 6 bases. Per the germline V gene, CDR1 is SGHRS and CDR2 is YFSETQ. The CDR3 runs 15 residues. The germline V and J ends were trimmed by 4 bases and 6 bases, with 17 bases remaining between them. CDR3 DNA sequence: TGCGCCAGCAGCGTAGACACAGGGCTCGGTCAGCCCCAGCATTTT. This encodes CASSVDTGLGQPQHF.

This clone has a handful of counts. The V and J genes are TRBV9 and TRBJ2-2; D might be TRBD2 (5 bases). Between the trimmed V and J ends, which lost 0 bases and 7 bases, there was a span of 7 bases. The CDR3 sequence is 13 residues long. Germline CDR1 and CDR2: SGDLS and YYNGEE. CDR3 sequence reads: CASSVGAVGELFF. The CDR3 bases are TGTGCCAGCAGCGTAGGAGCGGTCGGGGAGCTGTTTTTT.

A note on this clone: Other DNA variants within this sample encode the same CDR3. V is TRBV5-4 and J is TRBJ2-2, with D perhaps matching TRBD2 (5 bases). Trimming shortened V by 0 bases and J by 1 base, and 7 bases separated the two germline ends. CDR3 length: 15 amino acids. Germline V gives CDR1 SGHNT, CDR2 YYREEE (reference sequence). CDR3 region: CASSLGGKNTGELFF. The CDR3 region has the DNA TGTGCCAGCAGCTTGGGAGGGAAGAACACCGGGGAGCTGTTTTTT.

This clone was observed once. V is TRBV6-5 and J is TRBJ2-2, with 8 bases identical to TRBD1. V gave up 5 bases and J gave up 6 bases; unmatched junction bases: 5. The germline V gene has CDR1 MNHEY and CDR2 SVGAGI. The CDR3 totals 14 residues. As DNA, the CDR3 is TGTGCCAGCAGTCCTCGGACAGGGCCCGGGGAGCTGTTTTTT. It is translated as CASSPRTGPGELFF.

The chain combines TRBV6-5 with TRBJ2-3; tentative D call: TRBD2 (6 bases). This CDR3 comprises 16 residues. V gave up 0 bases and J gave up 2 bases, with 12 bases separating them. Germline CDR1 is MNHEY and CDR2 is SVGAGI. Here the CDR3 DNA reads TGTGCCAGCAGTTACTCGCCTAGCGACTACACAGATACGCAGTATTTT. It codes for CASSYSPSDYTDTQYF.

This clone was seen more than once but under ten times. The CDR3 sequence: CASSFTTGLAGSLLTF. Here the CDR3 DNA reads TGTGCCAGCAGTTTCACAACGGGACTAGCAGGGAGTCTCCTGACTTTC. The chain couples TRBV27 to TRBJ2-6; TRBD2 agrees at 9 bases. With 3 bases clipped from V and 14 bases from J, the junction kept 14 bases outside the gene matches. Germline V gives CDR1 MNHEY, CDR2 SMNVEV (reference sequence). CDR3 length: 16 residues.

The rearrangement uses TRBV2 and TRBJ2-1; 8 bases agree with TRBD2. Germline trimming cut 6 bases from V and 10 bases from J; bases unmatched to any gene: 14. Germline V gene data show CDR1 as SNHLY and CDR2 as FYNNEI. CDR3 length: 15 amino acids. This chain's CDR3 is CASRPPGLVEGEQFF. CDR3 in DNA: TGTGCCAGCAGGCCCCCGGGACTAGTCGAAGGGGAGCAGTTCTTC.

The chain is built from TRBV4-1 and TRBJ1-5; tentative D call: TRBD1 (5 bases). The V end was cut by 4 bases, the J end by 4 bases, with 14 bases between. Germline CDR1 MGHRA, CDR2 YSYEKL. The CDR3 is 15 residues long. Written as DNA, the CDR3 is TGCGCCAGCAGCCGAAGTGGAGGGGAAAATCAGCCCCAGCATTTT. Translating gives CASSRSGGENQPQHF.

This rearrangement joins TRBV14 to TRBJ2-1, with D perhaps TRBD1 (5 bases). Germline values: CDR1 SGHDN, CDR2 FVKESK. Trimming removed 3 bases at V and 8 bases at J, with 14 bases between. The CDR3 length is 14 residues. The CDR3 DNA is TGTGCCAGCAGCCAGGTTCCCAGGGCCCATGAGCAGTTCTTC. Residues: CASSQVPRAHEQFF.

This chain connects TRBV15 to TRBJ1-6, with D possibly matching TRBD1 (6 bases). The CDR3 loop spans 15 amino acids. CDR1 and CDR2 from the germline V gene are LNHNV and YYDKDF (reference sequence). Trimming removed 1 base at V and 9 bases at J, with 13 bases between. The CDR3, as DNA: TGTGCCACCAGCAGAGTGGGGACACAGACTTCACCCCTCCACTTT. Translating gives CATSRVGTQTSPLHF.

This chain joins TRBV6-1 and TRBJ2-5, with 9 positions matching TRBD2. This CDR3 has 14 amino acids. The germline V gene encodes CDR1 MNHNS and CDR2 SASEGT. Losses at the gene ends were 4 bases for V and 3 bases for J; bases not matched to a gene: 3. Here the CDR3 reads CASSGLAVKETQYF. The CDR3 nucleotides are TGTGCCAGCAGTGGACTAGCGGTAAAAGAGACCCAGTACTTC.